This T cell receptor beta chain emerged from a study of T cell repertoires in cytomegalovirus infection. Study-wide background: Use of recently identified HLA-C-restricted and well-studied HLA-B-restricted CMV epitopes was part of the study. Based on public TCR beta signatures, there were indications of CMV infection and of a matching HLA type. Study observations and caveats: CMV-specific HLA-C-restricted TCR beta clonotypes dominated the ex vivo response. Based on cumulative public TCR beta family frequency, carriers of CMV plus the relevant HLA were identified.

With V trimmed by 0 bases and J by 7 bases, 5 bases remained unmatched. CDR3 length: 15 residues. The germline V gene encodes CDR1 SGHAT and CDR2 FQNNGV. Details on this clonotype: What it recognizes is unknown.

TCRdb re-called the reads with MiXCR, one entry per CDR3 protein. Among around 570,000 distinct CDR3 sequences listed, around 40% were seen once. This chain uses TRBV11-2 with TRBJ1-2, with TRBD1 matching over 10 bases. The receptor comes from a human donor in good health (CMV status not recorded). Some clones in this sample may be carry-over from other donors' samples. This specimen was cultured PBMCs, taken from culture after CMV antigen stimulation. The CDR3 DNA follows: TGTGCCAGCAGCTTAGACCCCGGACAGGGGGTTGGCTACACCTTC. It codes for CASSLDPGQGVGYTF.